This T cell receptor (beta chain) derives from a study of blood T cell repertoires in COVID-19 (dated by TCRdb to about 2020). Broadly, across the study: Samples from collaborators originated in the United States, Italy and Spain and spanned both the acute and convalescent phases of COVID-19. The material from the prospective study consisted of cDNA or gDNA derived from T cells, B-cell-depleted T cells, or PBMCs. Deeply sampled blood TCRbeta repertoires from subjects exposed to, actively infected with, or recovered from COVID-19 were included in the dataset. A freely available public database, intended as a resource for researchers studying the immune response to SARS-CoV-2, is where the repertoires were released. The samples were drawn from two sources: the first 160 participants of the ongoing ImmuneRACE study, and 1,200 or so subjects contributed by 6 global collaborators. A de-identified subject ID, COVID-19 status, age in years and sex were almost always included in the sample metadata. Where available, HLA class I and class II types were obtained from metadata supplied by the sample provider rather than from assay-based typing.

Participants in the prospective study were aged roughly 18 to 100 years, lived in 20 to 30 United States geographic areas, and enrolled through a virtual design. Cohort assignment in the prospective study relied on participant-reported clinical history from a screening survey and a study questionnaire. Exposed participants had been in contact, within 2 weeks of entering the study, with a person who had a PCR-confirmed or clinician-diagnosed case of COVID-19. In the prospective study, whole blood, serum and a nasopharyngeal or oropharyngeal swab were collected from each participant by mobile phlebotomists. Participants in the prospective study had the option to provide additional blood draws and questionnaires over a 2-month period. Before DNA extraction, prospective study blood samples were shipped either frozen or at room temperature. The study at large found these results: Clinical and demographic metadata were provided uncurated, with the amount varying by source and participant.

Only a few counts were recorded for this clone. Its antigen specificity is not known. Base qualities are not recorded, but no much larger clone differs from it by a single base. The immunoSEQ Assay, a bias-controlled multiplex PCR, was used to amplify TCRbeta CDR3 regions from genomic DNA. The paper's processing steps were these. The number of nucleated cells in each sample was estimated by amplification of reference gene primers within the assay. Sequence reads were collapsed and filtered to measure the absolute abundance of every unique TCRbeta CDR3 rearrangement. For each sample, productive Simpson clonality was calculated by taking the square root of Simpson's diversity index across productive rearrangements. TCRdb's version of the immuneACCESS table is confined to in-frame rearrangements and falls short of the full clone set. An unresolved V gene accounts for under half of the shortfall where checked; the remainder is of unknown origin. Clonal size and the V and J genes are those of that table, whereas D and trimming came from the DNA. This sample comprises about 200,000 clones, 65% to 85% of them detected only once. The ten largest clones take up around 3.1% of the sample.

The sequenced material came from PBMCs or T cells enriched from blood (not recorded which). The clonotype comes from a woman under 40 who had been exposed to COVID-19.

The CDR3 region: CASSADSSNQPQHF. The nucleotides are TGTGCCAGCAGCGCCGACAGCTCCAATCAGCCCCAGCATTTT. This receptor chain uses TRBV9 and TRBJ1-5, and the D gene may be TRBD1, 5 bases matching. CDR1 and CDR2 are read off the germline V gene as SGDLS and YYNGEE. V and J are truncated by 3 bases and 3 bases respectively, leaving an intervening sequence of 10 bases. The CDR3, from cysteine to phenylalanine, totals 14 residues. Of all the DNA, just the CDR3 is kept, 42 bases in frame from base 1.